The source of this T cell receptor (beta chain) is a study of blood T cell repertoires in COVID-19. Study background: The United States, Italy and Spain were the sources of the acute and convalescent COVID-19 samples.

Here immunoSEQ multiplex PCR was the method, and the copy in TCRdb shows in-frame clones only, minus some. The sample includes some 74,000 clones, approximately 80% of them seen just once. This clone was detected once. Germline CDR1 reads LNHDA; CDR2 reads SQIVND (reference sequence). There are 12 residues in the CDR3. V was trimmed by 11 bases and J by 3 bases, leaving 13 bases between them. The receptor was isolated from a man older than 75 with acute or convalescent COVID-19. V and J are TRBV19 and TRBJ1-1, with D maybe TRBD1 (5 bases). The material sequenced was peripheral blood. CDR3: CAYRGGYTEAFF. CDR3 in DNA: TGTGCCTACCGGGGGGGTTACACTGAAGCTTTCTTT.